The present T cell receptor (beta chain) was sequenced within a study of cytomegalovirus exposure and HLA in healthy donors. Whole-study findings and limits: Immune exposure information available was restricted to CMV serostatus.

This PCR relied on a set of 60 Vbeta primers and 13 Jbeta primers. Sequenced by immunoSEQ multiplex PCR; TCRdb stores in-frame clones only, minus some. Of more than 70,000 clones listed, around 77% were seen once; the top ten hold about 1.9%. Between the trimmed V and J ends, which lost 0 bases and 6 bases, there was a span of 11 bases. The CDR3 consists of 14 residues. Looked up from germline, CDR1 is MGHRA and CDR2 is YSYEKL. Sampled while nominally healthy, donors likely had unrecorded immune exposures. This clone has more than one count but fewer than ten. Its antigen is not known. The rearrangement uses TRBV4-1 and TRBJ1-2; D is possibly TRBD1 (5 bases). The origin of this receptor is a boy aged 10-17 years in good health and CMV-seronegative. Sequencing was carried out using PBMCs. The chain's CDR3 is CASSQEGVGDGYTF. The CDR3 nucleotides are TGCGCCAGCAGCCAAGAAGGGGTTGGTGATGGCTACACCTTC.